What follows is one T cell receptor beta chain and its context. Antigen specificity is unknown. The CDR3 has 15 amino acids. Germline V gene lookup returns CDR1 SGHAT and CDR2 FQDESV (reference sequence). Unmatched junction bases numbered 8, after V lost 4 bases and J lost 4 bases. TCRdb's table, derived via immunoSEQ multiplex PCR, lists solely in-frame clones and lacks some. The profile covers approximately 12,000 clones, with 76% appearing a single time and less than 20% taken by the ten largest. These data come from a study of tumor-infiltrating lymphocytes in localized non-small cell lung cancer. Study-level information: Patients included smokers and never-smokers with various histologies, some sampled after neoadjuvant chemotherapy.

Findings of the study overall: No T-cell fraction difference was seen between IM1 and IM2 tumors. Not all patients were TCR sequenced, owing to tissue quantity.

This sequence originates from a human donor with non-small cell lung cancer. The chain recombines TRBV11-1 with TRBJ2-7, with 9 bases identical to TRBD2. The sequencing sample was made of uninvolved lung tissue not adjacent to the tumor. CDR3 loop: CASSSTGLARYEQYF. The DNA of the CDR3 is TGTGCCAGCAGCTCCACCGGACTAGCGAGGTACGAGCAGTACTTC.